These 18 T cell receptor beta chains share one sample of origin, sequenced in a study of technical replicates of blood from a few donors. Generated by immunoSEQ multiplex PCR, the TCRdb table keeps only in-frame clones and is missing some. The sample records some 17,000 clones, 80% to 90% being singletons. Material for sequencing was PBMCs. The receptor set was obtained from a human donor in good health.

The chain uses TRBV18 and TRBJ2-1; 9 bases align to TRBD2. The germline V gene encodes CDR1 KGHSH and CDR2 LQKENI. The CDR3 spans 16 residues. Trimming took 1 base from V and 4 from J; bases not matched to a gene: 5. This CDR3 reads CASSPLSSGGYNEQFF. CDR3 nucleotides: TGTGCCAGCTCACCACTGTCCAGCGGGGGGTACAATGAGCAGTTCTTC.

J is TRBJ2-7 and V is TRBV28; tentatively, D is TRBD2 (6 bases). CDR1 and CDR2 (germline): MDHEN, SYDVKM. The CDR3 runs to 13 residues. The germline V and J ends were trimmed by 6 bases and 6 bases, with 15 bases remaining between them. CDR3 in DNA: TGTGCCAGCAGAGAGCGGGTTTTGGGCGAGCAGTACTTC. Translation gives CASRERVLGEQYF.

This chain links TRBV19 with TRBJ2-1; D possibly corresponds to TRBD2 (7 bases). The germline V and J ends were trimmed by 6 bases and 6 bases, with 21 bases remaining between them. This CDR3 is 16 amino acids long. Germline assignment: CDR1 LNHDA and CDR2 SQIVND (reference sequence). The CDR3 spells CASRSAGGAPSNEQFF. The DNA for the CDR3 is TGTGCCAGTAGAAGCGCTGGGGGGGCCCCCAGCAATGAGCAGTTCTTC.

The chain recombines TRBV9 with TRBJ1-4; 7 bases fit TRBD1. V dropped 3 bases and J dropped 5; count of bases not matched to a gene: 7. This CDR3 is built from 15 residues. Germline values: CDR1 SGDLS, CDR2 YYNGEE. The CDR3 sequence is CASSATTGRNEKLFF. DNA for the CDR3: TGTGCCAGCAGCGCAACGACAGGGAGGAATGAAAAACTGTTTTTT.

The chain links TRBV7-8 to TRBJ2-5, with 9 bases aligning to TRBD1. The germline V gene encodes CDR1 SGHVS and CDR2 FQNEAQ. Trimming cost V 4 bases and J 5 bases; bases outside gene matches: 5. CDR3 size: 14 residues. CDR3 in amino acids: CASSSGQGLETQYF. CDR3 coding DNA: TGTGCCAGCAGCTCGGGACAGGGTTTGGAGACCCAGTACTTC.

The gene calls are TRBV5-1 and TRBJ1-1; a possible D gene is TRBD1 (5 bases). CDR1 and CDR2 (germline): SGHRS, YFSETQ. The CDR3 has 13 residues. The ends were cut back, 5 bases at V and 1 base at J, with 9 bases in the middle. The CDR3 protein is CASRRGGNTEAFF. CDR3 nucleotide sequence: TGCGCCAGCAGGCGGGGGGGGAACACTGAAGCTTTCTTT.

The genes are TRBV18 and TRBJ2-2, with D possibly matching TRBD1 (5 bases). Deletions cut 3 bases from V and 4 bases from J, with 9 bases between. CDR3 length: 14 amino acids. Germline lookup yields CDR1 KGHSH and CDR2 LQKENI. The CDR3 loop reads CASSPDSLTGELFF. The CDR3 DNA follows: TGTGCCAGCTCACCCGACAGCCTCACCGGGGAGCTGTTTTTT.

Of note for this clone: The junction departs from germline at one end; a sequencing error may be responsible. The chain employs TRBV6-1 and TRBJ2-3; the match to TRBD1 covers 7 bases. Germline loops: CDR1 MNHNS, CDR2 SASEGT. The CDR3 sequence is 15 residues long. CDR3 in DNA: TGTGCCAGCAATGAAATTCAGGGGGTTACAGATACGCAGTATTTT. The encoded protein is CASNEIQGVTDTQYF.

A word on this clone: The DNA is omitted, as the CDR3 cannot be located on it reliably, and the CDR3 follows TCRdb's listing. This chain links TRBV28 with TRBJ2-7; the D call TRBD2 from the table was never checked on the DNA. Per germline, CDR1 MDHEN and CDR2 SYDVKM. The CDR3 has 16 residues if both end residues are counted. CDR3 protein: CASSSSGLVASSEQYF.

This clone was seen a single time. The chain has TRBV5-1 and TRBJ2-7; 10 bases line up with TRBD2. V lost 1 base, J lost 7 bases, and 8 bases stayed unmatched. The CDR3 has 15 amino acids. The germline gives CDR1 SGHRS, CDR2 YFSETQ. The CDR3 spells CASSLTSGTLDEQYF. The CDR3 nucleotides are TGCGCCAGCAGCTTGACTAGCGGGACCCTTGATGAGCAGTACTTC.

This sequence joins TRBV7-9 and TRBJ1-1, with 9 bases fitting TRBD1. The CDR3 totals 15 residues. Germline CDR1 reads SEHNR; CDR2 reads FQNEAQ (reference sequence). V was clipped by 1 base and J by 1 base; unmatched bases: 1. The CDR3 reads CASSLGGQGNTEAFF. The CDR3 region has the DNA TGTGCCAGCAGCTTAGGGGGACAGGGGAACACTGAAGCTTTCTTT.

The CDR3 DNA reads TGTGCCAGCAGCCTGGGGGGTTCCCGGCGACAACTGTTTTTT. Protein: CASSLGGSRRQLFF. The chain links TRBV6-5 to TRBJ1-4, with D perhaps matching TRBD1 (5 bases). Germline V gene data show CDR1 as MNHEY and CDR2 as SVGAGI. Deletions cut 6 bases from V and 12 bases from J, with 20 bases between. The CDR3 extends over 14 amino acids.

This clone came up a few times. CDR3 sequence: CSVVLVRGGEAFF. In DNA form, the CDR3 reads TGCAGCGTTGTTTTAGTAAGAGGGGGTGAAGCTTTCTTT. The gene calls are TRBV29-1 and TRBJ1-1, with D possibly matching TRBD1 (6 bases). Germline V gene sequence: CDR1 SQVTM, CDR2 ANQGSEA. This CDR3 contains 13 residues. Trimming took off 4 bases at V and 7 bases at J, with 16 bases between the two ends.

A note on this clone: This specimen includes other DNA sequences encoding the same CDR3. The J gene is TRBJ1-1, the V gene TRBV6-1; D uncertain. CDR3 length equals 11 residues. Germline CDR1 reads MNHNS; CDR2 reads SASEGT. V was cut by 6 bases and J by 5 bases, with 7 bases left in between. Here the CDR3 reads CASRRDTEAFF. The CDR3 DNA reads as TGTGCCAGCAGGCGAGATACTGAAGCTTTCTTT.

CDR3 coding DNA: TGTGCCAGCTCACTACCGGGACAGCCAGAGACCCAGTACTTC. Amino acid sequence: CASSLPGQPETQYF. V is TRBV18 and J is TRBJ2-5; TRBD1 aligns across 7 bases. The V gene end was trimmed by 4 bases and the J gene end by 4 bases; junction bases not matched to a gene: 6. Per the germline V gene, CDR1 is KGHSH and CDR2 is LQKENI. This CDR3 contains 14 residues. The complete variable domain, with remaining parts taken from reference TRBV18 and TRBJ2-5, reads NAGVMQNPRHLVRRRGQEARLRCSPMKGHSHVYWYRQLPEEGLKFMVYLQKENIIDESGMPKERFSAEFPKEGPSILRIQQVVRGDSAAYFCASSLPGQPETQYFGPGTRLLVL.

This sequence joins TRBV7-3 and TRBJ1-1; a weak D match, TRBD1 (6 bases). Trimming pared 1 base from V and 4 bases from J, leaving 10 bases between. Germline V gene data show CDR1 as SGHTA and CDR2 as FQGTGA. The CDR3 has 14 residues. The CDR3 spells CASSLNGGVTEAFF. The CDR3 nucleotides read TGTGCCAGCAGCTTAAATGGGGGCGTCACTGAAGCTTTCTTT.

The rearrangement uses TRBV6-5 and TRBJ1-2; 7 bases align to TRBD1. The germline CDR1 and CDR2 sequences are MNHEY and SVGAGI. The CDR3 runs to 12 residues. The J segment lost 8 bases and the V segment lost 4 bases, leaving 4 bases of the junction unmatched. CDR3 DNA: TGTGCCAGCAGTTCGACAGGGTTCGGCTACACCTTC. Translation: CASSSTGFGYTF.

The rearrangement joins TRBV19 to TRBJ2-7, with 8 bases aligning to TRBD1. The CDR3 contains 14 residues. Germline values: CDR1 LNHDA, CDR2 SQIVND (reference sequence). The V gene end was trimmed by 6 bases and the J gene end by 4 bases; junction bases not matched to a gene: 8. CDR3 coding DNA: TGTGCCAGTAGCGACAGGGGAGTGATTTACGAGCAGTACTTC. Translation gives CASSDRGVIYEQYF.